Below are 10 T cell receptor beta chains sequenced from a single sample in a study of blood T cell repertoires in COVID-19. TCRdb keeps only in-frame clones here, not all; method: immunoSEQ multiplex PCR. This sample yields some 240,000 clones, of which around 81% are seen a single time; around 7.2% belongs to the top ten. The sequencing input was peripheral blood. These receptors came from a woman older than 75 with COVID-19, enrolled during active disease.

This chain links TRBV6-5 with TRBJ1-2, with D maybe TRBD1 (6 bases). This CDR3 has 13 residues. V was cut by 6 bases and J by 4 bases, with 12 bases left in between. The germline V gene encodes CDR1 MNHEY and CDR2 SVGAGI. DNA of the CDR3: TGTGCCAGCAGGGGGGGGCAGTTCTATGGCTACACCTTC. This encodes CASRGGQFYGYTF.

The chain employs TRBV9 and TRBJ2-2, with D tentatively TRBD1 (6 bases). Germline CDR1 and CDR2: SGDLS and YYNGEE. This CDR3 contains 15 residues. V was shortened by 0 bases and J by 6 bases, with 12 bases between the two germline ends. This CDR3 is CASSVDRVGPGELFF. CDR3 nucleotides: TGTGCCAGCAGCGTAGACAGGGTAGGGCCCGGGGAGCTGTTTTTT.

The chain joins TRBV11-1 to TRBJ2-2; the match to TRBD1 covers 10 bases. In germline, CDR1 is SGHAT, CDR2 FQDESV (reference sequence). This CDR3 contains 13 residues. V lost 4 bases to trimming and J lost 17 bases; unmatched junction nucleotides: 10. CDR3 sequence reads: CASSSGDRGEVFF. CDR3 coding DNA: TGTGCCAGCAGCTCAGGGGACAGGGGCGAGGTATTTTTT.

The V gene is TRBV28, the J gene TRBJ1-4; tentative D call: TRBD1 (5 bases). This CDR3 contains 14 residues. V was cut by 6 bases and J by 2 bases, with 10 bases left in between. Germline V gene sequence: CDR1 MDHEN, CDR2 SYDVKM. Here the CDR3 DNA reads TGTGCCAGCAGCCCGGGGGGGACTAATGAAAAACTGTTTTTT. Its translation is CASSPGGTNEKLFF.

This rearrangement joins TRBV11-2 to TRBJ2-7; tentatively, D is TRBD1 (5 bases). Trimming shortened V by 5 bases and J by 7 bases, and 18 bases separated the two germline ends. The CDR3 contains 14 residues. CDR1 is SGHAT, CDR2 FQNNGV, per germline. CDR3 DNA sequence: TGTGCCAGCAGCATCAGGGTCCGAGACGGGGAGCAGTACTTC. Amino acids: CASSIRVRDGEQYF.

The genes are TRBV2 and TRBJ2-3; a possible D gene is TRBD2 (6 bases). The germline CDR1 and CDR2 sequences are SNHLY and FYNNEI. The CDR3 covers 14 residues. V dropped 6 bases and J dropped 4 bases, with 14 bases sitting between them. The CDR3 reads CASSGGGGPDTQYF. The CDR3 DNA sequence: TGTGCCAGCAGCGGGGGTGGGGGTCCAGATACGCAGTATTTT.

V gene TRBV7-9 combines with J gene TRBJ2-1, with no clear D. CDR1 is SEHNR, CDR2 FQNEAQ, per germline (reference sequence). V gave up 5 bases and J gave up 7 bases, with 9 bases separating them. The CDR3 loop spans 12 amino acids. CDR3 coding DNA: TGTGCCAGCAGCCCCGGGTGGAATGAGCAGTTCTTC. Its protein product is CASSPGWNEQFF.

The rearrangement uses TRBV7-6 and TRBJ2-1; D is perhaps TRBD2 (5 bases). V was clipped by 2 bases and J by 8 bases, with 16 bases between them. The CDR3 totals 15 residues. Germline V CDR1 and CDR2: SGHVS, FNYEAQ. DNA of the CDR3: TGTGCCAGCAGCTTATCAAGGACTGTTCGGGATGAGCAGTTCTTC. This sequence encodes CASSLSRTVRDEQFF.

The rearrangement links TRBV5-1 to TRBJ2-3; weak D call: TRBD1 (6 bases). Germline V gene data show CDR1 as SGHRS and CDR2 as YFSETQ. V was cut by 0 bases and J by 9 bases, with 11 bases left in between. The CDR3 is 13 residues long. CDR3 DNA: TGCGCCAGCAGCTTGGGGGGGCCGGGGACGCAGTATTTT. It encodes CASSLGGPGTQYF. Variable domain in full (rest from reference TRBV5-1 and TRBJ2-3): KAGVTQTPRYLIKTRGQQVTLSCSPISGHRSVSWYQQTPGQGLQFLFEYFSETQRNKGNFPGRFSGRQFSNSRSEMNVSTLELGDSALYLCASSLGGPGTQYFGPGTRLTVL.

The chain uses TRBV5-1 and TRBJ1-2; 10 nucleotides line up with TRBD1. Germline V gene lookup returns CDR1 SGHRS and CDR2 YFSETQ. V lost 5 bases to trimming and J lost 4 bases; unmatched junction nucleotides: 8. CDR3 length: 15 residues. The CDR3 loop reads CASSTGTGVFYGYTF. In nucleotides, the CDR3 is TGCGCCAGCAGTACCGGGACAGGGGTCTTCTATGGCTACACCTTC.